This record covers a single T cell receptor (beta chain). The antigen is not known. The V end lost 1 base, the J end lost 0 bases, and 4 bases lay between the germline ends. The CDR3 is made up of 14 amino acids. Germline lookup yields CDR1 LGHNA and CDR2 YNFKEQ. The sample originates from a study of graft-versus-host responses after intestinal transplantation. The overall study: Grafts were multivisceral, liver-intestinal, or isolated intestinal. For around 3 years after anti-thymocyte globulin induction, all recipients took tacrolimus and steroids.

Study outcomes and limitations: GvH clones were identified in recipient marrow, with some first appearing in ileum or blood. Graft-donor T cell macrochimerism in patients accompanied high graft-versus-host to host-versus-graft clonal ratios in allografts.

Generated by immunoSEQ multiplex PCR, the TCRdb table keeps only in-frame clones and is missing some. The table has tens of thousands of clones, approximately 94% seen once. The rearrangement uses TRBV4-2 and TRBJ1-3; D is unclear. The sequenced sample was unstimulated CD4+ T cells sorted from spleen or lymph node cells, obtained before transplant. The sequence was obtained from a human donor who was the organ donor for an intestinal transplant. The CDR3 DNA reads as TGTGCCAGCAGCCAAGGACACTCTGGAAACACCATATATTTT. Its protein product is CASSQGHSGNTIYF.